A selection of T cell receptor beta chains follows, all from one sample in a study of T cell repertoires in ileal Crohn's disease. TCRdb's table, derived via immunoSEQ multiplex PCR, lists solely in-frame clones and lacks some. The sample yields some 10,000 clones, over 60% seen once. The sequenced sample consisted of ileal tissue. These receptors all come from an adult with Crohn's disease. CDR3s include the opening cysteine and the closing phenylalanine or tryptophan. D genes are given only for firm matches. The size field is filled for only some rows; it gives once, few, many or a size class.

J	V	size	D	DNA	CDR3
TRBJ2-1	TRBV11-3	.	.	TGTGCCAGCAGCTTGACGAGTTGGGAGGAGCAGTTCTTC	CASSLTSWEEQFF
TRBJ1-2	TRBV28	.	.	TGTGCCAGCACCCCGGGACTAACAACCTACACCTTC	CASTPGLTTYTF
TRBJ1-5	TRBV27	.	TRBD1	TGTGCCAGCAGGATGACAGGGGGTCAGCCCCAGCATTTT	CASRMTGGQPQHF
TRBJ1-5	TRBV4-2	.	TRBD1	TGTGCCAGCAGCCAAGTTCGGACAGGGGGCGATCAGCCCCAGCATTTT	CASSQVRTGGDQPQHF
TRBJ2-1	TRBV5-1	few	TRBD2	TGCGCCAGCAGCGGGGGGCTAGCGGGAGGGCCGGGCAACAATGAGCAGTTCTTC	CASSGGLAGGPGNNEQFF
TRBJ1-1	TRBV10-2	once	.	TGCGCCAGCAGTGAGTCGAGGCAGCTGAACACTGAAGCTTTCTTT	CASSESRQLNTEAFF
TRBJ2-1	TRBV27	.	TRBD2	TGTGCCAGCAGTGTAGCGGGTACGTCTGAGCAGTTCTTC	CASSVAGTSEQFF
TRBJ2-3	TRBV19	.	.	TGTGCCAGTAGTATCATGGGAGATGGAGATACGCAGTATTTT	CASSIMGDGDTQYF
TRBJ2-7	TRBV5-1	.	.	TGCGCCAGCAGCTTGGGTGACAGGTCCTACGAGCAGTACTTC	CASSLGDRSYEQYF
TRBJ2-5	TRBV18	.	TRBD2	TGTGCCAGCTCTGAGGGAGGGCAAGAGACCCAGTACTTC	CASSEGGQETQYF
TRBJ1-5	TRBV4-1	.	.	TGCGCCAGCAGCCAAGGGGGGGGTTTTCAGCCCCAGCATTTT	CASSQGGGFQPQHF
TRBJ1-2	TRBV5-1	.	TRBD1	TGCGCCAGCAGTGAGCGGCAGGGGGCGGATGGCTACACCTTC	CASSERQGADGYTF
TRBJ2-7	TRBV5-4	.	TRBD2	TGTGCCAGCAGGGGAGGGATGGACCGTTCCTACGAGCAGTACTTC	CASRGGMDRSYEQYF
TRBJ1-2	TRBV19	.	TRBD1	TGTGCCAGTAATCCGACAGGGGCCTACTATGGCTACACCTTC	CASNPTGAYYGYTF
TRBJ1-2	TRBV4-2	.	TRBD1	TGTGCCAGCAGCCGTCCGGGACAGGACTATGGCTACACCTTC	CASSRPGQDYGYTF
TRBJ2-3	TRBV13	.	TRBD2	TGTGCCAGCAGCAATCTAGCGGGAGATACGCAGTATTTT	CASSNLAGDTQYF
TRBJ2-2	TRBV5-6	.	.	TGTGCCAGCAGCTGGAGGGGTTATGGGATTACCCCTGAGCTGTTTTTT	CASSWRGYGITPELFF
TRBJ2-6	TRBV2	.	TRBD2	TGTGCCAGCAGGGCCCACCGACTAGCGACAGCCTCTGGGGCCAACGTCCTGACTTTC	CASRAHRLATASGANVLTF
TRBJ2-1	TRBV20-1	.	.	TGCAGTGCCCGGACGGACATTGAGCAGTTCTTC	CSARTDIEQFF
TRBJ2-2	TRBV19	.	.	TGTGCCAGTAGTGTGACAGCGCGCGCCGGGGAGCTGTTTTTT	CASSVTARAGELFF
TRBJ2-5	TRBV2	.	TRBD2	TGTGCCAGCAGTGAAACCCTCCTAGCGGGAGGGAACCAAGAGACCCAGTACTTC	CASSETLLAGGNQETQYF
TRBJ2-7	TRBV2	.	TRBD2	TGTGCCAGCAGTTGGGGACTAGCCGGTATCCGCGAGCAGTACTTC	CASSWGLAGIREQYF
TRBJ1-1	TRBV7-2	.	.	TGTGCCAGCAGACAATACAGGGAATCTGAAGCTTTCTTT	CASRQYRESEAFF
TRBJ1-2	TRBV15	few	.	TGTGCCACCAGCAGAGACAAATATGGCTACACCTTC	CATSRDKYGYTF
TRBJ2-7	TRBV27	.	TRBD1	TGTGCCAGCAGTTACGGACAGGGGGCTTACGAGCAGTACTTC	CASSYGQGAYEQYF
TRBJ2-1	TRBV5-4	.	TRBD2	TGTGCCAGCGGAGACAGCGGGAGTTACAATGAGCAGTTCTTC	CASGDSGSYNEQFF
TRBJ2-5	TRBV7-8	.	TRBD2	TGTGCCAGCAGCCAAACTAGCGGGAGCAAGGAAGAGACCCAGTACTTC	CASSQTSGSKEETQYF
TRBJ1-2	TRBV15	.	TRBD1	TGTGCCACCAGCAGACCTCCGGGACAGGGAAGCAGTGGCTACACCTTC	CATSRPPGQGSSGYTF
TRBJ2-3	TRBV6-4	.	TRBD2	TGTGCCAGCAGTCCGAGCGGGAGCGCAGATACGCAGTATTTT	CASSPSGSADTQYF
TRBJ2-7	TRBV4-2	once	TRBD2	TGTGCCAGCAGCCAAACTAGCGGGTTCGCCTACGAGCAGTACTTC	CASSQTSGFAYEQYF
TRBJ2-1	TRBV28	.	TRBD2	TGTGCCAGCAGCTACAGTGTGGGTAGCGGGAGATGGTTCTTC	CASSYSVGSGRWFF
TRBJ2-3	TRBV11-2	once	TRBD2	TGTGCCAGCAGCCCGGTGTGGGGACTAGCGGGAGAGCATACGCAGTATTTT	CASSPVWGLAGEHTQYF
TRBJ2-7	TRBV30	.	.	TGTGCCTGGAAACGGGGATCCTACGAGCAGTACTTC	CAWKRGSYEQYF
TRBJ2-1	TRBV5-1	few	.	TGCGCCAGCAGTGGTCTTCCCCGGGGAGATGAGCAGTTCTTC	CASSGLPRGDEQFF
TRBJ2-7	TRBV27	.	TRBD1	TGTGCCAGCAGTTACCAGGGACAGGGCCCCTACGAGCAGTACTTC	CASSYQGQGPYEQYF
TRBJ1-5	TRBV7-9	.	.	TGTGCCAGCAGCTACCCAGATCAGCCCCAGCATTTT	CASSYPDQPQHF
TRBJ2-5	TRBV18	.	TRBD1	TGTGCCAGCTCACCACCGTTGAGGGGGCAGGAGACCCAGTACTTC	CASSPPLRGQETQYF
TRBJ1-6	TRBV4-1	.	TRBD1	TGCGCCAGCAGCCAAAGGACAGGGGGGAATAATTCACCCCTCCACTTT	CASSQRTGGNNSPLHF
TRBJ2-5	TRBV29-1	.	TRBD2	TGCAGCGTTGCCCCGGGACTACAAGAGACCCAGTACTTC	CSVAPGLQETQYF
TRBJ1-5	TRBV5-1	.	.	TGCGCCAGCAGCCGTGACGGGAGTGTAGGTCAGCCCCAGCATTTT	CASSRDGSVGQPQHF
TRBJ2-1	TRBV18	.	.	TGTGCCAGCTCACCTACAGACCGTGAGCAGTTCTTC	CASSPTDREQFF
TRBJ2-7	TRBV18	few	TRBD1	TGTGCCAGCTGTAAGGGACAGGGTGGTAACGAGCAGTACTTC	CASCKGQGGNEQYF
TRBJ2-5	TRBV5-5	few	.	TGTGCCAGCAGACCTGGACAGTCCCAAGAGACCCAGTACTTC	CASRPGQSQETQYF
TRBJ2-6	TRBV5-4	medium-sized	.	TGTGCCAGCAGCCCAGGGCGAGGGGCCAACGTCCTGACTTTC	CASSPGRGANVLTF
TRBJ2-3	TRBV5-6	.	.	TGTGCCAGCAGCTTGTATCAGGGGTCCACAGATACGCAGTATTTT	CASSLYQGSTDTQYF
TRBJ1-2	TRBV9	.	.	TGTGCCAGCAGCGCAGGACATATCGGACAGTACTATGGCTACACCTTC	CASSAGHIGQYYGYTF
TRBJ1-4	TRBV4-3	once	TRBD1	TGCGCCAGCAGCAGGCAGGGGGCTAGGACTAATGAAAAACTGTTTTTT	CASSRQGARTNEKLFF
TRBJ2-7	TRBV7-2	.	TRBD2	TGTGCCAGCAGCTTTGGGACTAGCGTGAGCGAGCAGTACTTC	CASSFGTSVSEQYF
TRBJ1-1	TRBV10-2	.	.	TGCGCCAGCAGTGAGTCGGAGGGTTGGACTGAAGCTTTCTTT	CASSESEGWTEAFF
TRBJ1-1	TRBV30	.	TRBD1	TGTGCCTGGAGTAGGGCAGGGGGCACTGAAGCTTTCTTT	CAWSRAGGTEAFF
TRBJ1-1	TRBV5-1	few	TRBD1	TGCGCCAGCAGCCCTCGGACAGGCCCGAACACTGAAGCTTTCTTT	CASSPRTGPNTEAFF
TRBJ2-2	TRBV2	.	TRBD2	TGTGCCAGCAGGTCCCCCGAGAGCGGGGCGAACACCGGGGAGCTGTTTTTT	CASRSPESGANTGELFF
TRBJ2-2	TRBV10-1	.	TRBD1	TGCGCCAGCAGTGAGATTCCCCGGACAGGGAACACCGGGGAGCTGTTTTTT	CASSEIPRTGNTGELFF
TRBJ1-5	TRBV19	.	TRBD1	TGTGCCAGTAGGGACAGGTCAGGAGAGACTCAGCCCCAGCATTTT	CASRDRSGETQPQHF
TRBJ2-1	TRBV30	.	TRBD2	TGTGCCCTAGGGCGGGAGGGCACTGAGCAGTTCTTC	CALGREGTEQFF